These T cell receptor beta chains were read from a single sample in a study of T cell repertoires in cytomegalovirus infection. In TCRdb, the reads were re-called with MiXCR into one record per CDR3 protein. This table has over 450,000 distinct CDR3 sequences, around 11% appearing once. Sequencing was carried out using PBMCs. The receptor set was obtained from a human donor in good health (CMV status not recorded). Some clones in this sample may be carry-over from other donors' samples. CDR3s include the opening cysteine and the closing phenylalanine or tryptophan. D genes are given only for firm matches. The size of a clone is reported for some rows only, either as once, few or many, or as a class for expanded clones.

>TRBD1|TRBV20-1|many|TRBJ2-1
CSATAGTGANEQFF
TGCAGTGCTACTGCCGGGACAGGGGCGAATGAGCAGTTCTTC
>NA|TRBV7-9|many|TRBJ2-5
CASSPQSEFGKTQYF
TGTGCCAGCAGCCCCCAGTCGGAATTTGGAAAGACCCAGTACTTC
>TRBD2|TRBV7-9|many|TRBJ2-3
CASSLGFRTSGTDTQYF
TGTGCCAGCAGCTTAGGCTTCAGGACTAGCGGCACAGATACGCAGTATTTT
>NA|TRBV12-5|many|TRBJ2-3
CASGTPLGSQDTQYF
TGTGCTAGTGGCACCCCCCTGGGCTCCCAAGATACGCAGTATTTT
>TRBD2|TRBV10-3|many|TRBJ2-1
CAISEERRDYRDNEQFF
TGTGCCATCAGTGAGGAAAGAAGGGACTATCGGGACAATGAGCAGTTCTTC
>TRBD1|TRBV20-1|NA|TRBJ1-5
CSARDRDRVKPQHF
TGCAGTGCTAGAGATCGGGACAGGGTGAAGCCCCAGCATTTT
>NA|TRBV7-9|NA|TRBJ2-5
CASSLHRDQETQYF
TGTGCCAGCAGCTTACACAGAGACCAAGAGACCCAGTACTTC
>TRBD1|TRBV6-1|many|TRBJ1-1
CASSGEDRVGTEAFF
TGTGCCAGCAGTGGAGAGGACAGGGTGGGAACTGAAGCTTTCTTT
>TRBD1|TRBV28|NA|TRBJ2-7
CASSLMDRGGYEQYF
TGTGCCAGCAGTTTGATGGACAGGGGGGGTTACGAGCAGTACTTC
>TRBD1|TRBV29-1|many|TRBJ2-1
CSVYPDRGLSDEQFF
TGCAGCGTTTACCCGGACAGGGGTCTCTCGGATGAGCAGTTCTTC
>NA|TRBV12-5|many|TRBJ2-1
CASGLPSDDEQFF
TGTGCTAGTGGTTTGCCCTCGGACGATGAGCAGTTCTTC
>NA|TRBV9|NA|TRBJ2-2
CASSVVLATGELFF
TGTGCCAGCAGCGTAGTACTAGCCACCGGGGAGCTGTTTTTT
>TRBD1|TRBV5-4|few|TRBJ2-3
CASSSLSGQVADTQYF
TGTGCCAGCAGCTCCTTATCGGGACAGGTGGCAGATACGCAGTATTTT
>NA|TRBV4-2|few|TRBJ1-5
CASSQGGGVLQPQHF
TGTGCCAGCAGCCAAGGCGGGGGGGTGTTGCAGCCCCAGCATTTT
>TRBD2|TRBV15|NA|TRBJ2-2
CATSRDTETSSFGELFF
TGTGCCACCAGCAGAGACACTGAGACTAGCAGCTTCGGGGAGCTGTTTTTT
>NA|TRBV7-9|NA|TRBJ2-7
CASSDPGFSYEQYF
TGTGCCAGCAGCGACCCGGGTTTCTCCTACGAGCAGTACTTC
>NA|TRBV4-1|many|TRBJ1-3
CASSASPPGLSGNTIYF
TGCGCCAGCAGCGCCAGTCCTCCAGGACTCTCTGGAAACACCATATATTTT